The 23 T cell receptor beta chains below were found in one sample sequenced in a study of blood T cells in healthy people across ages. Next came a second PCR, run for 7 to 11 cycles, which used a sample-barcoded 5' primer along with a J-beta primer mix. TCRdb reanalysed the 5' RACE reads using MiXCR and keeps one entry per CDR3 protein. The sample lists around 800,000 distinct CDR3 sequences, about 48% occurring once. What was sequenced was blood. These receptors were taken from an older man in good health.

This clonotype was counted a single time. CDR3 protein: CASSSPGGLARTDTQYF. In DNA, the CDR3 is TGTGCCAGCAGTTCCCCAGGCGGACTAGCGAGGACAGATACGCAGTATTTT. The chain recombines TRBV28 with TRBJ2-3, with 9 nucleotides matching TRBD2. This CDR3 spans 17 amino acids. Germline-derived CDR1 and CDR2 are MDHEN and SYDVKM. The junction had 11 bases not matched to a gene; V was cut back by 4 bases and J by 3 bases.

In regard to this clonotype: One end of the junction is discordant with germline, which a read error may explain. The chain is built from TRBV6-5 and TRBJ1-2; D is unresolved. Germline V gene data show CDR1 as MNHEY and CDR2 as SVGAGI. The CDR3 covers 14 residues. The CDR3 DNA is TGTGCCAGCAATTACTCGGTTACTAACTATGGCTACACCTTC. It codes for CASNYSVTNYGYTF.

V and J are TRBV28 and TRBJ1-1; D gene uncertain. The V gene's germline CDR1 is MDHEN and CDR2 SYDVKM. CDR3 length equals 12 residues. Between the trimmed V and J ends, which lost 1 base and 4 bases, there was a span of 4 bases. Written as DNA, the CDR3 is TGTGCCAGCAGTTTATCGCCCACTGAAGCTTTCTTT. It specifies CASSLSPTEAFF.

The genes are TRBV24-1 and TRBJ2-1; 7 positions match TRBD1. TRBJ2-7 explains the end of the DNA better; the J call may be wrong. This CDR3 has 15 residues. From germline, CDR1 is KGHDR and CDR2 SFDVKD. The CDR3 spells CATSDPGQTYNEQYF. The CDR3 nucleotides read TGTGCCACCAGTGACCCGGGACAGACATACAATGAGCAGTACTTC.

A note on this clonotype: A much larger clone differs from this one at a single base, so this may be a read error. This chain uses TRBV2 with TRBJ2-3; TRBD2 matches at 14 bases. V lost 6 bases and J lost 1; bases outside the gene matches: 3. The CDR3 is 16 amino acids. CDR1 SNHLY and CDR2 FYNNEI come from the germline V gene. CDR3: CASRPGLAGGTDTQYF. The DNA for the CDR3 is TGTGCCAGCAGGCCGGGACTAGCGGGAGGCACAGATACGCAGTATTTT.

The chain joins TRBV7-2 to TRBJ2-1; maybe TRBD1 (6 bases). The J call may not be correct, given that the DNA end is closer to TRBJ2-7. The CDR3 is 14 residues long. Germline V CDR1 and CDR2: SGHTA, FQGNSA. The CDR3: CASRDSPWGNEQYF. CDR3 bases: TGTGCCAGCAGGGACAGTCCCTGGGGCAATGAGCAGTACTTC.

The chain has TRBV29-1 and TRBJ2-5; TRBD2 agrees at 9 bases. The CDR3 spans 14 residues. The V and J ends lost 4 bases and 11 bases, in that order; junction bases with no gene match: 14. Germline-derived CDR1 and CDR2 are SQVTM and ANQGSEA. CDR3: CSVAGTSKNNEQYF. CDR3 DNA sequence: TGCAGCGTTGCTGGGACTAGCAAAAACAATGAGCAGTACTTC.

The chain couples TRBV2 to TRBJ2-3; D remains ambiguous. The CDR3 has 16 amino acids. From germline, CDR1 is SNHLY and CDR2 FYNNEI. V shed 6 bases and J shed 14 bases, with 30 bases lying between them. DNA of the CDR3: TGTGCCAGCAGCGCACCCGATGGACCGACGCACAGATACGCGTATTTT. The encoded protein is CASSAPDGPTHRYAYF.

The CDR3 loop is CASSPRGSQARDEQFF. Here the CDR3 DNA reads TGCGCCAGCAGCCCCAGGGGATCCCAGGCGCGGGATGAGCAGTTCTTC. This rearrangement joins TRBV4-1 to TRBJ2-1, with D maybe TRBD1 (6 bases). Germline lookup yields CDR1 MGHRA and CDR2 YSYEKL. V dropped 4 bases and J dropped 8 bases, with 21 bases sitting between them. The CDR3 runs to 16 residues.

The chain carries TRBV13 and TRBJ2-7; the D gene is possibly TRBD1 (6 bases). The CDR3 runs 14 residues. Germline-derived CDR1 and CDR2 are PRHDT and FYEKMQ (reference sequence). The V gene lost 5 bases and the J gene lost 9 bases, with 20 bases spanning the gap. In nucleotides, the CDR3 is TGTGCCAGCAGCCCCCGACAGGCCCCGGTTGTGCAGTACTTC. As protein: CASSPRQAPVVQYF.

This clonotype was observed a handful of times. A much larger clone is a single base away; this may be a read error. The rearrangement uses TRBV27 and TRBJ1-2, with 10 bases aligning to TRBD1. V lost 6 bases to trimming and J lost 2 bases; unmatched junction nucleotides: 6. The CDR3 spans 15 residues. From germline, CDR1 is MNHEY and CDR2 SMNVEV (reference sequence). The CDR3 DNA reads as TGTGCCAGCAGGCGCGGGGGACAGGGGAACTATGGCTACACCTTC. The encoded protein is CASRRGGQGNYGYTF.

The chain uses TRBV7-8 and TRBJ2-3, with a tentative D call TRBD1 (6 bases). The CDR3 covers 16 residues. Trimming removed 5 bases from V and 14 bases from J, with 29 bases in between. Per the germline V gene, CDR1 is SGHVS and CDR2 is FQNEAQ. As DNA, the CDR3 is TGTGCCAGCAGCCCCAGGGACGGGACACCGGACAGATACGCGTATTTT. Translated, it gives CASSPRDGTPDRYAYF.

This rearrangement joins TRBV10-3 to TRBJ2-5; D is uncertain. Germline assignment: CDR1 ENHRY and CDR2 SYGVKD. The CDR3 covers 15 residues. V was shortened by 0 bases and J by 5 bases, with 13 bases between the two germline ends. The CDR3 protein is CAISESGSQHETQYF. DNA of the CDR3: TGTGCCATCAGTGAGTCCGGTTCACAGCACGAGACCCAGTACTTC.

The chain uses TRBV5-1 and TRBJ2-2; no reliable D call. Germline CDR1 and CDR2: SGHRS and YFSETQ. CDR3 size: 15 residues. The V end was cut by 0 bases, the J end by 7 bases, with 13 bases between. CDR3 in amino acids: CASSLERGFSGELFF. The CDR3 DNA reads as TGCGCCAGCAGCTTGGAGCGTGGGTTTAGCGGGGAGCTGTTTTTT.

Details on this clonotype: A much more abundant neighbour one base away suggests this may be a read error. The CDR3, as DNA: TGTGCCAGCAGCTTAGGGACAGGAAATCAGTCCCAGCATTTT. Its protein is CASSLGTGNQSQHF. V gene TRBV7-2 combines with J gene TRBJ1-5; the match to TRBD1 covers 7 bases. CDR1 SGHTA and CDR2 FQGNSA come from the germline V gene. This CDR3 has 14 residues.

The chain couples TRBV5-1 to TRBJ2-1, with 7 bases fitting TRBD2. The ends lost 0 bases at V and 6 bases at J; junction bases unmatched: 18. The CDR3 contains 19 residues. Germline loops: CDR1 SGHRS, CDR2 YFSETQ. The CDR3 protein is CASSLGRWITSDGVNEQFF. CDR3 nucleotide sequence: TGCGCCAGCAGCTTGGGCCGATGGATAACTAGCGATGGCGTCAATGAGCAGTTCTTC. The full variable domain, with the rest looked up from reference TRBV5-1 and TRBJ2-1, is KAGVTQTPRYLIKTRGQQVTLSCSPISGHRSVSWYQQTPGQGLQFLFEYFSETQRNKGNFPGRFSGRQFSNSRSEMNVSTLELGDSALYLCASSLGRWITSDGVNEQFFGPGTRLTVL.

This clonotype was counted a few times. V is TRBV28 and J is TRBJ2-7, with a tentative D call TRBD2 (6 bases). The germline gives CDR1 MDHEN, CDR2 SYDVKM. CDR3 length: 15 residues. The V end was cut by 7 bases, the J end by 0 bases, with 16 bases between. The CDR3 spells CASTPMGTASYEQYF. CDR3 bases: TGTGCCAGCACCCCGATGGGGACTGCCTCCTACGAGCAGTACTTC.

The J gene is TRBJ1-2, the V gene TRBV12-3 or TRBV12-4; TRBD1 matches 9 bases. This CDR3 contains 13 residues. V lost 7 bases to trimming and J lost 7 bases; unmatched junction nucleotides: 7. CDR3 bases: TGTGCCAGCACCCGGGGACAGGGAAGTGGCTACACCTTC. Translated: CASTRGQGSGYTF.

This clonotype was recorded a few times. In DNA, the CDR3 is TGTGCCAGCAGTCAGATTATTTACAATGAGCAGTTCTTC. Residues: CASSQIIYNEQFF. This chain links TRBV27 with TRBJ2-1; D call uncertain. The CDR3 sequence is 13 residues long. Trimming shortened V by 5 bases and J by 4 bases, and 9 bases separated the two germline ends. Germline lookup yields CDR1 MNHEY and CDR2 SMNVEV (reference sequence).

V usage is TRBV7-9 and J usage is TRBJ2-1, with 9 positions matching TRBD1. The CDR3 is 15 amino acids. The J segment lost 8 bases and the V segment lost 4 bases, leaving 9 bases of the junction unmatched. From germline, CDR1 is SEHNR and CDR2 FQNEAQ (reference sequence). CDR3 DNA: TGTGCCAGCAGCTACCGGAGGACAGGGGCTTATGAGCAGTTCTTC. Its translation is CASSYRRTGAYEQFF.

The chain uses TRBV3-1 and TRBJ2-1; 8 nucleotides align to TRBD1. The CDR3 length is 15 residues. Germline V gene sequence: CDR1 LGHDT, CDR2 YNNKEL (reference sequence). Trimming at V came to 0 bases and at J to 3 bases, leaving 1 base not matched to a gene. Here the CDR3 reads CASSQEGQVYNEQFF. The CDR3 DNA reads TGTGCCAGCAGCCAAGAGGGACAGGTCTACAATGAGCAGTTCTTC.

The genes are TRBV6-6 and TRBJ2-4; D possibly corresponds to TRBD1 (6 bases). CDR1 and CDR2 from the germline V gene are MNHNY and SVGAGI (reference sequence). V was trimmed by 0 bases and J by 0 bases, leaving 12 bases between them. This CDR3 has 17 residues. The CDR3 loop is CASSYSNRVIAKNIQYF. For the CDR3, the DNA is TGTGCCAGCAGTTACTCTAACAGGGTGATAGCCAAAAACATTCAGTACTTC.

This sequence joins TRBV20-1 and TRBJ2-1, with D tentatively TRBD2 (6 bases). Germline V gene sequence: CDR1 DFQATT, CDR2 SNEGSKA (reference sequence). CDR3 length: 15 residues. The ends were cut back, 0 bases at V and 3 bases at J, with 12 bases in the middle. CDR3 sequence: CSARDDRAGYNEQFF. The CDR3, as DNA: TGCAGTGCTAGAGATGACCGAGCGGGCTACAATGAGCAGTTCTTC.